This T cell receptor (beta chain) was sequenced in a study of control samples from healthy donors and cancer patients. TCRdb's table, derived via immunoSEQ multiplex PCR, lists solely in-frame clones and lacks some. Found here are approximately 70,000 clones, about 87% of them singletons; the top ten hold approximately 2.5%. A single count supports this clone. This CDR3 is built from 16 residues. The germline V and J ends were trimmed by 5 bases and 2 bases, with 17 bases remaining between them. Germline CDR1 is LNHDA and CDR2 is SQIVND (reference sequence). The gene calls are TRBV19 and TRBJ2-3; D unclear. The sample taken for sequencing was PBMCs. The receptor was isolated from a woman aged 45-65 years with head and neck cancer. CDR3 nucleotide sequence: TGTGCCAGTAGTGGCGAAGGCCTGGGTTTCACAGATACGCAGTATTTT. It specifies CASSGEGLGFTDTQYF.